The subject of this entry is one T cell receptor beta chain. Its antigen has not been determined. The record has no base qualities; no much larger clone is one base away. This sample is part of a study of cytomegalovirus exposure and HLA in healthy donors (dated by TCRdb to 2016 to 2017). For the wider study: According to an earlier analysis of 587 of the donors, about 179 million T cells yielded over 100 million unique TCR beta sequences and 276 Gb of sequence data. Around 330 gigabases of sequencing data and 70 million to 95 million unique TCR sequences made up an early release that covered over 550 HLA-typed donors. Of the approximately 370 genotyped donors, less than 90% were placed in the genetic ancestry cluster associated with self-reported Caucasian donors. The aim of the study was to test whether cataloging public T cell receptors could identify signatures of past pathogen exposure. The T cell repertoires of 666 subjects were profiled by immunosequencing and related to cytomegalovirus serostatus. Along with the approximately 620-subject first cohort, a separate validation cohort of over a hundred different subjects was used. The study combined high-throughput TCR immunosequencing, statistical association of individual TCRs with disease status, and machine learning to predict cytomegalovirus infection status. In a later analysis, previously published TCR beta repertoires from more than 500 donors were re-analyzed and high-resolution HLA genotyping was added so that TCR occurrence patterns could be studied. The later analysis used no new phenotypic data to find candidate immune exposures, relying instead on TCR beta sequences and their occurrence across donors. In an earlier analysis of 587 of the donors, high-throughput TCR beta sequencing was used to judge whether each TCR beta V gene segment behaved as functional or pseudogenic. Donor age, sex, ethnicity and CMV serostatus were collected together with the repertoire data. In a later genetic analysis, genome-wide SNP genotypes for about three fifths of the roughly 670 donors were used, and that subset was treated as a discovery cohort. All discovery cohort repertoires had been generated using a single sequencing platform. Class I and class II HLA loci were covered by the typing at four-digit resolution. Typing coverage varied by locus: about 620-630 donors for A, B, C, DRB1 and DQB1; roughly 510 for DQA1; about 590 for DPA1; roughly 450 for DPB1. Roughly 5 DR-DQ haplotypes were treated as single units for association and clustering because of strong linkage in the cohort. Among some 400 genotyped donors of the cohort, an average of roughly 230,000 unique TCR beta nucleotide sequences was sequenced per donor, of which 15% to 20% were non-productive.

General study outcomes and caveats: When HLA alleles, especially DR and DQ, strongly co-occurred, attributing TCR associations to individual alleles was difficult. Because counts were too low, more than 15 rarely observed V segments, including chromosome 9 orphons, were left out of the earlier analysis of a few hundred of the donors. A further reported finding was that TCR beta sequences accurately predicted the HLA-A and HLA-B alleles for most subjects in the first cohort. Roughly uniform sequencing depth across donors was assumed in presence/absence analyses, although this assumption may not hold. In a later analysis, TCR association rates were found to vary across HLA loci, with the most associated TCRs seen for DRB1 alleles and the fewest for HLA-C alleles. In vitro tests confirmed that a few of the cytomegalovirus-associated TCR beta chains recognize cytomegalovirus antigens. Across donors, most TCR sequences were observed very rarely, whereas some public TCRs were present in many individuals. In the study, approximately 150 TCR beta chains were listed as associated with cytomegalovirus. The only immune exposure information available for the cohort was CMV serostatus. Most CMV-associated TCR beta chains appeared to be HLA-restricted in a later analysis, and the HLA associations seemed to be driven largely by CMV exposure. Because some donors lacked HLA typing at each locus, the association tests relied only on the typed subset. The classifier was reported to diagnose cytomegalovirus status with high specificity and sensitivity in both the original cohort and the validation cohort. Linkage disequilibrium might explain the correlated functional status among segregating V segments, but an unknown experimental factor could not be ruled out. In a later analysis, HLA-associated TCR beta chains were found to be more clonally expanded and to have lower generation probabilities than equally common non-associated chains. V-gene and J-gene trimming of TCR beta chains was associated with a missense DCLRE1C variant in a later genetic analysis, and the association was replicated in an independent cohort. Several of the top co-occurrence clusters appeared to be linked to parvovirus B19, influenza, CMV and Epstein-Barr virus, according to a later analysis. A later genetic analysis reported fewer N-insertions in productive TCRs among donors in an Asian-associated ancestry cluster than the roughly 650-donor mean. In this cohort, only TCR beta chains were sequenced, and detectable features were limited by the absence of alpha or paired-chain data. Some IMGT-functional V segments, including TRBV6-2 and TRBV6-3, could not be distinguished by the 87-base-pair reads and were therefore excluded. A later analysis associated 15,000 or so TCR beta sequences with specific HLA alleles at a false discovery rate of 0.05. The sequencing pipeline was judged likely to have produced a cluster of highly shared sequence variants as a technical artifact. The authors suggested that the approach could potentially be generalized to other disease states and immunological phenotypes. In an earlier analysis of approximately 590 of the donors, most TCR beta V segments appeared in productive rearrangements about 90% or about 30% of the time, broadly matching IMGT annotations.

Library creation used the immunoSEQ multiplex PCR assay. For the multiplex PCR, a mixture combining 60 forward primers for TCR Vbeta segments and 13 reverse primers for TCR Jbeta segments was used. The CDR3 region of rearranged TCR beta genes was amplified from genomic DNA by a multiplex PCR assay. Amplified TCR beta libraries were sequenced as 87-base-pair reads on the Illumina HiSeq System. Concerning the study's data processing: In a later analysis, 80 million or so unique TCR beta chains were counted across the 690 or so repertoires, and around 10 million of these chains were shared by at least two donors. To remove PCR and sequencing errors, raw reads were error-corrected and collapsed into unique sequences using a nearest-neighbor algorithm that merged closely related sequences. V, D and J gene segments were assigned by aligning CDR3 sequences to IMGT reference sequences. For a sequence to be retained, at least a six-nucleotide match to both a V gene segment and a J gene segment was required. A rearrangement was called productive if the CDR3 had no stop codons and remained in frame with V and J, and every other rearrangement was called non-productive. Following IMGT convention, CDR3 was defined as the stretch from the second conserved V-encoded cysteine to the conserved J-encoded phenylalanine. The earlier analysis of around 640 of the donors excluded sequences that lacked an unambiguous match to a single V gene segment. In an earlier analysis of roughly 600 of the donors, a V segment was called functional when productive rearrangements were above 56.7%, and segregating when the standard deviation between donors exceeded 5%. A statistical classification framework was developed to diagnose cytomegalovirus status using the catalog of TCR beta chain sequences. In a later analysis, V and J genes were assigned by comparing TCR nucleotide sequences against IMGT/GENE-DB human TR gene sequences. The TCRdist pipeline was used in a later analysis to assign CDR3 sequences and most-parsimonious VDJ recombination scenarios. In a later analysis, each TCR beta chain was defined by its CDR3 amino acid sequence together with its V-gene family, and reads lacking a unique V-gene family were excluded. In a later analysis, fewer than 650 highly shared, low-generation-probability nucleotide sequences were removed to address suspected cross-contamination and a sequencing artifact. In a later analysis, a clonal expansion index was calculated for each public chain from normalized within-repertoire ranks of inferred template counts. Generation probabilities in a later analysis came from a VDJ recombination model fitted to out-of-frame rearrangements, and those results were checked against IGoR. In a later analysis, hypergeometric tests were used to score TCR-TCR, TCR-HLA and TCR-CMV co-occurrence, with a repertoire-size bias correction applied to TCR pairs. In a later analysis, false discovery rates were estimated by permuting HLA or CMV assignments 20 times. In a later analysis, co-occurring TCRs were grouped using DBSCAN, with TCRdist sequence similarity added in when clustering inside HLA-allele-positive subsets. For co-occurrence clustering, repertoires with fewer than 30,000 or more than 120,000 public chains were excluded, along with four to six repertoires with anomalous nucleotide sharing. This immuneACCESS table, as held by TCRdb, lists in-frame sequences with V and J called but not all clones. Of the missing ones, under half trace to an unresolved V gene in checked studies; the others have no known cause. V, J and clone size are taken as reported in that table, and D and trimming were inferred from the DNA itself. The sample table shows nearly 70,000 clones, and around 74% are seen once. Of the sample, around 10% is held by the ten largest clones.

The cohort consisted of fewer than 700 healthy bone marrow donors. Cohort members were all nominally healthy when sampled, although unrecorded immune exposures were likely present. The donor tested CMV seropositive and was one of the 289 seropositive cohort members. A peripheral blood sample was collected from each donor, and TCR beta sequencing was performed on peripheral blood mononuclear cells. Genomic DNA was extracted from the blood cell samples with the Qiagen DNeasy Blood Extraction Kit. The cysteine opens and the phenylalanine closes a CDR3 of 17 amino acids. CDR3 DNA is the only sequence kept; it has 51 bases, read in frame from the first base. The V and J ends are trimmed by 4 bases and 0 bases, leaving 16 bases between them. The germline V gene specifies SGHAT as CDR1 and FQNNGV as CDR2.

The receptor chain draws on TRBV11-2 and TRBJ2-1, with the identity of the D gene unclear. The sequence was obtained from a woman aged 60 to 75 in good health and CMV-seropositive. The sequencing sample was made of PBMCs. The CDR3 region reads CASSSTVPESSYNEQFF. The sequence in DNA is TGTGCCAGCAGCTCAACTGTCCCCGAAAGCTCCTACAATGAGCAGTTCTTC.